This T cell receptor beta chain was retrieved from a study of CD8+ T cells in alopecia areata. Study-wide findings and caveats: An increase in clonality over normal scalp was evident in lesional scalp, especially alopecia totalis/universalis. There were also resident alphabeta T cells of normal skin sequenced in scalp samples.

With regard to this clone: No antigen is known for it.

The germline V gene has CDR1 GTSNPN and CDR2 SVGIG (reference sequence). This CDR3 region has 12 residues. V was shortened by 5 bases and J by 2 bases, with 10 bases between the two germline ends. RNA extraction and reverse transcription yielded cDNA as sequencing template. Sequencing used immunoSEQ multiplex PCR; TCRdb keeps in-frame clones, though not all of them. Of roughly 140,000 clones listed, about three fifths were seen once; the top ten hold 35% to 40%. Sequences were obtained from CD8+ T cells sorted from blood. The rearrangement links TRBV30 to TRBJ2-7; no clear D. The clonotype was recovered from a human donor in good health. CDR3 sequence reads: CAWGQAAYEQYF. Here the CDR3 DNA reads TGTGCCTGGGGGCAGGCAGCCTACGAGCAGTACTTC.